This TCR beta chain is from a study of blood T cell repertoires in COVID-19. Germline CDR1 is SGHVS and CDR2 is FQNEAQ. Deletions cut 5 bases from V and 0 bases from J, with 16 bases between. This CDR3 region has 16 residues. This clone was counted a single time. How the authors handled the data: Amplification with reference gene primers provided the estimates of nucleated cell counts. Repertoires were generated with immunoSEQ multiplex PCR, while TCRdb's copy carries only in-frame clones and drops some. The DNA was the basis for D and trimming; V, J and clone size are from that table. The table has 200,000 to 250,000 clones, around 84% seen once.

The chain employs TRBV7-8 and TRBJ1-1; D unresolved. Sequencing was done on a sample of PBMCs or T cells enriched from blood (not recorded which). This TCR was sampled from a woman in her thirties or forties who had recovered from COVID-19. This CDR3 is CASSAIPRVLNTEAFF. The CDR3, as DNA: TGTGCCAGCAGCGCCATTCCGAGAGTTCTGAACACTGAAGCTTTCTTT.